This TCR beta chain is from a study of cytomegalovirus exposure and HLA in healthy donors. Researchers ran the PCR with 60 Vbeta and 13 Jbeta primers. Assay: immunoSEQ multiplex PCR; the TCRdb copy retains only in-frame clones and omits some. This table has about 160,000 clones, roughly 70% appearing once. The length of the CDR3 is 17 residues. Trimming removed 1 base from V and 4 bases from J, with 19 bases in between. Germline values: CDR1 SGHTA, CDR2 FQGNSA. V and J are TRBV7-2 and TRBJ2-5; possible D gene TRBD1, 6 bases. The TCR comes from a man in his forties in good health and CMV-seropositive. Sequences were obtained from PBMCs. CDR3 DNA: TGTGCCAGCAGCTTAGACGGCAGGCGGACGGACAGAGAGACCCAGTACTTC. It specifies CASSLDGRRTDRETQYF.